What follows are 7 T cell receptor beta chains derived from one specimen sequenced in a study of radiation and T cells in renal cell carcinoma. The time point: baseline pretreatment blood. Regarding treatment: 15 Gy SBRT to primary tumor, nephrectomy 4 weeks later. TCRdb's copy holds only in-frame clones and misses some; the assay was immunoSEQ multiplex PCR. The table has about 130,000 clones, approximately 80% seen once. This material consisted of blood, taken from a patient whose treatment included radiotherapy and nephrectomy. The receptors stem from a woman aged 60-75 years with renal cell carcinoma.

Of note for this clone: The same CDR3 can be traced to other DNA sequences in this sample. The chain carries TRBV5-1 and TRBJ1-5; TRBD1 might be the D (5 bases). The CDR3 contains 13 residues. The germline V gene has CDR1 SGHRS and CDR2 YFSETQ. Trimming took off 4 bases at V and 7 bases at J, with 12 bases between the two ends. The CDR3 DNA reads TGCGCCAGCAGCCCGGGGGGGGAACAGCCCCAGCATTTT. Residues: CASSPGGEQPQHF.

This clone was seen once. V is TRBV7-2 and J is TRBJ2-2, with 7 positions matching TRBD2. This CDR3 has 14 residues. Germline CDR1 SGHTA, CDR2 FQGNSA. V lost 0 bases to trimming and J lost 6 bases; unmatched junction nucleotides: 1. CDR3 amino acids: CASSLAGGSGELFF. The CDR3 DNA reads TGTGCCAGCAGCTTAGCGGGAGGGTCCGGGGAGCTGTTTTTT.

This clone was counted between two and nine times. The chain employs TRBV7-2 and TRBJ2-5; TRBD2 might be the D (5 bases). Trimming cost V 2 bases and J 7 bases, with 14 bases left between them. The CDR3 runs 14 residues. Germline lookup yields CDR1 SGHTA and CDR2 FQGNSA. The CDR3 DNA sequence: TGTGCCAGCAGCTTATTTCTTGCTCGGGGGACCCAGTACTTC. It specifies CASSLFLARGTQYF. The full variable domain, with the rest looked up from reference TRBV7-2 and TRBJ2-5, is GAGVSQSPSNKVTEKGKDVELRCDPISGHTALYWYRQSLGQGLEFLIYFQGNSAPDKSGLPSDRFSAERTGGSVSTLTIQRTQQEDSAVYLCASSLFLARGTQYFGPGTRLLVL.

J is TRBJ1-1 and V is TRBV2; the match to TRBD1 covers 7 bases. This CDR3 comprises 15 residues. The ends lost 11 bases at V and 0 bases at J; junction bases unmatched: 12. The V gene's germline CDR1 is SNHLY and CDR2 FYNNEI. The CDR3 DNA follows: TGTGCCGGCCACAGGGGCGGCCTAATGAACACTGAAGCTTTCTTT. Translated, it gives CAGHRGGLMNTEAFF.

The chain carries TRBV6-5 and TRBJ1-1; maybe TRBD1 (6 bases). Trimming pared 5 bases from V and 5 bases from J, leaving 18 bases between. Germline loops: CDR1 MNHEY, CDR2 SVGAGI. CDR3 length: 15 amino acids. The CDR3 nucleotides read TGTGCCAGCAGTCTAGGCCCGGGGGCAAGGACTGAAGCTTTCTTT. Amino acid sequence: CASSLGPGARTEAFF.

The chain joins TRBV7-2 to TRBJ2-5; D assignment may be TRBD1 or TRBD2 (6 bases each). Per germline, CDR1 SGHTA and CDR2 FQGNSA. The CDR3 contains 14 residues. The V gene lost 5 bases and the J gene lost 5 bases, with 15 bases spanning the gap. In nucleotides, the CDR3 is TGTGCCAGCAGCCTCGACGGGGGCGGGGAGACCCAGTACTTC. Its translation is CASSLDGGGETQYF.

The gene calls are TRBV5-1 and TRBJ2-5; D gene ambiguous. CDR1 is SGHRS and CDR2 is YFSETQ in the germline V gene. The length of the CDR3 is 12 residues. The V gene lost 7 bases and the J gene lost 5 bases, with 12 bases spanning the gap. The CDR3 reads CASSPTWETQYF. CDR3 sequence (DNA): TGCGCCAGCTCACCGACTTGGGAGACCCAGTACTTC.